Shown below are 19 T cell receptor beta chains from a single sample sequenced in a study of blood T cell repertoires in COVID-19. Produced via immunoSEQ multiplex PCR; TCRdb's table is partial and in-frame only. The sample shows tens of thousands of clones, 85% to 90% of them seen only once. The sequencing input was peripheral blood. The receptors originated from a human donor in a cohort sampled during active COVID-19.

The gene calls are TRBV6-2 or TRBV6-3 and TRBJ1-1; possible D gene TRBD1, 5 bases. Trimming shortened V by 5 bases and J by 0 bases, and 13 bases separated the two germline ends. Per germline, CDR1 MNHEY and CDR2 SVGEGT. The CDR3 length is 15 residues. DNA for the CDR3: TGTGCCAGCAGTAAGACCGGGACTGTGAACACTGAAGCTTTCTTT. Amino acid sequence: CASSKTGTVNTEAFF.

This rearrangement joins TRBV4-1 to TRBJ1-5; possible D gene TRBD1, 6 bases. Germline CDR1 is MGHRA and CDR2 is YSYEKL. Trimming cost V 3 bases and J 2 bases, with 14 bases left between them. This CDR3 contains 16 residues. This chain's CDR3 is CASSQIYRDGNQPQHF. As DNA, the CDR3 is TGCGCCAGCAGCCAGATATACAGGGACGGCAATCAGCCCCAGCATTTT.

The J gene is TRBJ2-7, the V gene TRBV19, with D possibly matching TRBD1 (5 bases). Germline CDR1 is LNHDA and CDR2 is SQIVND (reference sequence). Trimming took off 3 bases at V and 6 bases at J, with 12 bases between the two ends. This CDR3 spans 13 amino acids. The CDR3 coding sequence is TGTGCCAGTAGTATCTCGTCCCAGGGCGAGCAGTACTTC. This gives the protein CASSISSQGEQYF.

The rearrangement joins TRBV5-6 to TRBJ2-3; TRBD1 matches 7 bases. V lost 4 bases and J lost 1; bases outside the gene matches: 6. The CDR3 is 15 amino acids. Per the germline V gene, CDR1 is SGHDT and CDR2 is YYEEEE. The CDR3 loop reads CASSEIGTGTDTQYF. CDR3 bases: TGTGCCAGCAGCGAAATCGGGACAGGCACAGATACGCAGTATTTT.

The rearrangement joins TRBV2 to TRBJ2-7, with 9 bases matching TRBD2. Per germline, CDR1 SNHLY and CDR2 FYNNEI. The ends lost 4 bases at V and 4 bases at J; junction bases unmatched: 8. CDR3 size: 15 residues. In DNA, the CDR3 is TGTGCCAGCAGTGGGGGAGGGCTAGCGGGATACGAGCAGTACTTC. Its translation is CASSGGGLAGYEQYF.

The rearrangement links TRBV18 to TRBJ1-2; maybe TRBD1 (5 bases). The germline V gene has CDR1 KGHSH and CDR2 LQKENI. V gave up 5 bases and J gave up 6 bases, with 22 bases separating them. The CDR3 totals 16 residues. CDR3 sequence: CASSFKEGHDLNGYTF. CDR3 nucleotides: TGTGCCAGCTCATTCAAAGAAGGACATGACCTCAATGGCTACACCTTC. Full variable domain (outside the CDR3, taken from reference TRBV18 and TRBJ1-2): NAGVMQNPRHLVRRRGQEARLRCSPMKGHSHVYWYRQLPEEGLKFMVYLQKENIIDESGMPKERFSAEFPKEGPSILRIQQVVRGDSAAYFCASSFKEGHDLNGYTFGSGTRLTVV.

CDR3 sequence (DNA): TGTGCCAGCGACGCCGGGGGGGCGAGCTACGAGCAGTACTTC. The encoded protein is CASDAGGASYEQYF. The rearrangement links TRBV6-5 to TRBJ2-7; TRBD2 aligns across 8 bases. CDR1 MNHEY and CDR2 SVGAGI come from the germline V gene. With 8 bases clipped from V and 3 bases from J, the junction kept 9 bases outside the gene matches. The CDR3 consists of 14 residues.

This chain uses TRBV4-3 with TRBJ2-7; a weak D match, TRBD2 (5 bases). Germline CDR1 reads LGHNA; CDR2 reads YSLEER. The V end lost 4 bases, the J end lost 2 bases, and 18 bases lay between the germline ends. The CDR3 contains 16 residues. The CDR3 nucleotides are TGCGCCAGCAGCCTTACCTTGGCGGGTCCACCCTACGAGCAGTACTTC. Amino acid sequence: CASSLTLAGPPYEQYF.

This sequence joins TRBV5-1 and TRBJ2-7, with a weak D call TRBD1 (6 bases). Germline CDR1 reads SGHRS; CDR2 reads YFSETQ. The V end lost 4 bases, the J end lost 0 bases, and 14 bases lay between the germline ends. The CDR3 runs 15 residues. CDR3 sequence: CASSAEQGFSYEQYF. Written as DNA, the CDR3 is TGCGCCAGCAGCGCCGAACAGGGTTTCTCCTACGAGCAGTACTTC.

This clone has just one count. CDR3 DNA sequence: TGTGCCAGCAGTGACTATGAAAAACTGTTTTTT. It is translated as CASSDYEKLFF. The rearrangement links TRBV2 to TRBJ1-4; D is unresolved. Trimming took 3 bases from V and 6 from J, leaving 2 bases between them. The CDR3 runs to 11 residues. Germline loops: CDR1 SNHLY, CDR2 FYNNEI.

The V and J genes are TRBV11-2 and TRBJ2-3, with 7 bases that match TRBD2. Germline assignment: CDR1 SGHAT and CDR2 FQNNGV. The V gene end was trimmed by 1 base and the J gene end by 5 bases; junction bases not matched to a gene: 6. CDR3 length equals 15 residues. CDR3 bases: TGTGCCAGCAGCTTAGGCGCGGGAGTGGGAGATACGCAGTATTTT. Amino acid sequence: CASSLGAGVGDTQYF. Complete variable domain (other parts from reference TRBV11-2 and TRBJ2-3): EAGVAQSPRYKIIEKRQSVAFWCNPISGHATLYWYQQILGQGPKLLIQFQNNGVVDDSQLPKDRFSAERLKGVDSTLKIQPAKLEDSAVYLCASSLGAGVGDTQYFGPGTRLTVL.

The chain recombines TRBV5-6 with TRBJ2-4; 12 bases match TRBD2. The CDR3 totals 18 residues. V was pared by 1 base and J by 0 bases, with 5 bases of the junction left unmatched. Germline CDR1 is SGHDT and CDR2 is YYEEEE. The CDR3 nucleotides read TGTGCCAGCAGCTTGTCTAGCGGGGGGGCCCTAGCCAAAAACATTCAGTACTTC. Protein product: CASSLSSGGALAKNIQYF. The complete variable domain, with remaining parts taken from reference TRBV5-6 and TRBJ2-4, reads DAGVTQSPTHLIKTRGQQVTLRCSPKSGHDTVSWYQQALGQGPQFIFQYYEEEERQRGNFPDRFSGHQFPNYSSELNVNALLLGDSALYLCASSLSSGGALAKNIQYFGAGTRLSVL.

CDR3: CAISESDRATEAFF. DNA for the CDR3: TGTGCCATCAGTGAGTCCGACAGGGCCACTGAAGCTTTCTTT. V and J are TRBV10-3 and TRBJ1-1, with 7 bases that match TRBD1. The CDR3 length is 14 residues. Germline-derived CDR1 and CDR2 are ENHRY and SYGVKD. Germline trimming cut 0 bases from V and 4 bases from J; bases unmatched to any gene: 2.

This chain's CDR3 is CASSPFLAGYEQYF. CDR3 DNA sequence: TGTGCCAGCAGCCCGTTTTTAGCGGGATACGAGCAGTACTTC. The rearrangement joins TRBV5-6 to TRBJ2-7, with 8 bases fitting TRBD2. V was pared by 4 bases and J by 4 bases, with 7 bases of the junction left unmatched. The CDR3 runs 14 residues. Germline loops: CDR1 SGHDT, CDR2 YYEEEE.

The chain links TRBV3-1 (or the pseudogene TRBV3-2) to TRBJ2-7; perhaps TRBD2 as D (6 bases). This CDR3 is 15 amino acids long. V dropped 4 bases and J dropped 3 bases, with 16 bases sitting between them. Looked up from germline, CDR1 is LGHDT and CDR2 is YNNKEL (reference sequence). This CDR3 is CASSRDSGGFYEQYF. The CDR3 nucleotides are TGTGCCAGCAGCCGAGATAGCGGTGGTTTCTACGAGCAGTACTTC.

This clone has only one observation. The CDR3: CASSQGPLSTGGGTEAFF. In nucleotides, the CDR3 is TGCGCCAGCAGCCAAGGACCGCTATCGACAGGGGGCGGCACTGAAGCTTTCTTT. The V call is TRBV4-3, the J call TRBJ1-1, with 10 bases lining up with TRBD1. J lost 4 bases, V lost 1 base, and 12 bases had no gene match. Germline assignment: CDR1 LGHNA and CDR2 YSLEER. This CDR3 has 18 residues.

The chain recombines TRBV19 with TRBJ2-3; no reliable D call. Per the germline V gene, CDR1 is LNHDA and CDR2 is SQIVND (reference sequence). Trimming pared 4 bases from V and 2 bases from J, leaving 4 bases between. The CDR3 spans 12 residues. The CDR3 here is CASSTHTDTQYF. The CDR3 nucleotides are TGTGCCAGTAGTACCCACACAGATACGCAGTATTTT.

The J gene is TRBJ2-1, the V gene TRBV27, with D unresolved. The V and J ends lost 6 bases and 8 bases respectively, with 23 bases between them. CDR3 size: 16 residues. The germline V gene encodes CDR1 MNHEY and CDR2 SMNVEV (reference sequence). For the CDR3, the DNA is TGTGCCAGCAGCTCACGTCCGAGTTTACTTTTGGATGAGCAGTTCTTC. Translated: CASSSRPSLLLDEQFF.

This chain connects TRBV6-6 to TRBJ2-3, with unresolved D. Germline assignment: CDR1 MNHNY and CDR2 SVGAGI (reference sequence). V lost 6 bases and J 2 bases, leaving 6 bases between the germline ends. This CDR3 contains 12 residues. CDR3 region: CASSLNTDTQYF. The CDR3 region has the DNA TGTGCCAGCAGCCTAAACACAGATACGCAGTATTTT.